This TCR beta chain was found in a study of OX40 agonist ivuxolimab in advanced cancers. For the study at large: From about 20 to 79 years was the age range, with a mean of around 54 years, and around 84% were male. One patient with hepatocellular carcinoma and two with cutaneous melanoma, three in all, had partial responses.

Notes on this clone: The antigen is not known.

Whole-study results and caveats: There were, on average, more expanded clones in CD8+ T cells than in CD4+.

Profiled with immunoSEQ multiplex PCR; TCRdb holds only in-frame clones, not every one. The sample yields 65,000 to 70,000 clones, approximately 92% seen once. The sample was CD4+ or CD8+ T cells sorted from blood, taken in a trial of the OX40 agonist ivuxolimab. The TCR was taken from an adult with an advanced solid tumor such as melanoma, head and neck, liver or kidney cancer.

CDR3: CASSWTGTGSYEQYF. In nucleotides, the CDR3 is TGCGCCAGCAGCTGGACCGGGACAGGGTCCTACGAGCAGTACTTC. The chain has TRBV5-1 and TRBJ2-7, with 9 positions matching TRBD1. The trim removed 3 bases at V and 1 base at J, leaving 5 bases unmatched. The CDR3 totals 15 residues. The germline CDR1 and CDR2 sequences are SGHRS and YFSETQ.